The next 18 T cell receptor beta chains were all read from a single sample in a study of cytomegalovirus exposure and HLA in healthy donors. The primer mix had 60 Vbeta and 13 Jbeta primers. Produced via immunoSEQ multiplex PCR; TCRdb's table is partial and in-frame only. The table has 130,000 or so clones, 70% to 80% seen once. Sequenced input: PBMCs. These receptors were taken from a woman in her forties or fifties in good health and CMV-seropositive.

This chain joins TRBV10-3 and TRBJ1-2; D not resolved. V was clipped by 10 bases and J by 4 bases, with 13 bases between them. Germline CDR1 reads ENHRY; CDR2 reads SYGVKD. The CDR3 totals 12 residues. The CDR3 DNA reads as TGTGCCACCATGGGAGGCAGCTATGGCTACACCTTC. Protein sequence: CATMGGSYGYTF.

The chain recombines TRBV27 with TRBJ1-1; D is undetermined. Trimming shortened V by 2 bases and J by 2 bases, and 6 bases separated the two germline ends. The germline CDR1 and CDR2 sequences are MNHEY and SMNVEV (reference sequence). This CDR3 has 13 residues. CDR3 loop: CASSLLRNTEAFF. The CDR3 nucleotides read TGTGCCAGCAGTTTACTCAGAAACACTGAAGCTTTCTTT.

This chain uses TRBV9 with TRBJ2-2, with 7 bases aligning to TRBD1. This CDR3 comprises 15 residues. Unmatched junction bases numbered 5, after V lost 6 bases and J lost 0 bases. Germline values: CDR1 SGDLS, CDR2 YYNGEE. CDR3: CASTMTGTNTGELFF. Here the CDR3 DNA reads TGTGCCAGCACCATGACAGGGACGAACACCGGGGAGCTGTTTTTT. The variable domain in full, with the rest retrieved from reference TRBV9 and TRBJ2-2, is DSGVTQTPKHLITATGQRVTLRCSPRSGDLSVYWYQQSLDQGLQFLIQYYNGEERAKGNILERFSAQQFPDLHSELNLSSLELGDSALYFCASTMTGTNTGELFFGEGSRLTVL.

V and J are TRBV7-3 and TRBJ2-3; 7 bases map to TRBD1. Germline trimming cut 5 bases from V and 0 bases from J; bases unmatched to any gene: 5. The CDR3 sequence is 15 residues long. Germline-derived CDR1 and CDR2 are SGHTA and FQGTGA. CDR3 amino acids: CASSTQGRSTDTQYF. CDR3 DNA sequence: TGTGCCAGCAGCACACAGGGGCGAAGCACAGATACGCAGTATTTT.

The V and J genes are TRBV19 and TRBJ1-5, with D tentatively TRBD1 (5 bases). Trimming cost V 5 bases and J 1 base, with 15 bases left between them. CDR1 is LNHDA, CDR2 SQIVND, per germline (reference sequence). The CDR3 is 16 residues long. In DNA, the CDR3 is TGTGCCAGTAGTCCCCAGGGCATGGGGAGCAATCAGCCCCAGCATTTT. As protein: CASSPQGMGSNQPQHF.

The J gene is TRBJ2-4, the V gene TRBV2; no clear D. V shed 3 bases and J shed 4 bases, with 7 bases lying between them. Germline lookup yields CDR1 SNHLY and CDR2 FYNNEI. CDR3 size: 13 residues. CDR3 region: CASSESRKNIQYF. Written as DNA, the CDR3 is TGTGCCAGCAGTGAGAGTCGTAAAAACATTCAGTACTTC.

This clone was observed a single time. The V and J genes are TRBV5-5 and TRBJ2-3, with D possibly being TRBD1 (5 bases). CDR3 size: 14 residues. Germline V gene data show CDR1 as SGHKS and CDR2 as YYEKEE (reference sequence). The germline V and J ends were trimmed by 4 bases and 0 bases, with 9 bases remaining between them. CDR3 coding DNA: TGTGCCAGCAGCATCCCAGGGAGCACAGATACGCAGTATTTT. This gives the protein CASSIPGSTDTQYF.

This clone has a handful of counts. V usage is TRBV7-2 and J usage is TRBJ1-2; 9 nucleotides line up with TRBD1. This CDR3 is 13 amino acids long. The V gene's germline CDR1 is SGHTA and CDR2 FQGNSA. V lost 5 bases to trimming and J lost 8 bases; unmatched junction nucleotides: 6. The CDR3 DNA reads TGTGCCAGCAGCACCTGGGACAGGGCGGGCTACACCTTC. Amino acids: CASSTWDRAGYTF.

The rearrangement links TRBV6-1 to TRBJ1-2; D is ambiguous. This CDR3 is 12 amino acids long. Trimming cost V 5 bases and J 8 bases, with 12 bases left between them. The germline V gene encodes CDR1 MNHNS and CDR2 SASEGT. CDR3 residues: CASSLLLPGYTF. The DNA of the CDR3 is TGTGCCAGCAGTTTACTCCTGCCAGGCTACACCTTC.

This clone was seen a handful of times. The chain recombines TRBV5-6 with TRBJ2-2, with D possibly TRBD1 on 6 matching bases. This CDR3 region has 13 residues. V was shortened by 4 bases and J by 6 bases, with 10 bases between the two germline ends. Germline V gene data show CDR1 as SGHDT and CDR2 as YYEEEE. CDR3 coding DNA: TGTGCCAGCAGCCGACAGGTAGCCGGGGAGCTGTTTTTT. The encoded protein is CASSRQVAGELFF.

This chain uses TRBV18 with TRBJ1-1; TRBD1 agrees at 8 bases. The germline CDR1 and CDR2 sequences are KGHSH and LQKENI. The CDR3 is 14 residues long. V lost 6 bases and J lost 5; bases outside the gene matches: 8. The CDR3 bases are TGTGCCAGCTCCTTGGACAGGGTTAATACTGAAGCTTTCTTT. Its translation: CASSLDRVNTEAFF.

The genes are TRBV5-1 and TRBJ2-7, with 8 nucleotides matching TRBD2. Trimming took 1 base from V and 6 from J; bases not matched to a gene: 9. The germline gives CDR1 SGHRS, CDR2 YFSETQ. The CDR3 consists of 15 residues. CDR3 DNA sequence: TGCGCCAGCAGCTTGAGCGGGAGAGGGGGTGGCGAGCAGTACTTC. Its translation is CASSLSGRGGGEQYF.

The V gene is TRBV19, the J gene TRBJ1-2; the D is unclear. This CDR3 contains 15 residues. Germline assignment: CDR1 LNHDA and CDR2 SQIVND (reference sequence). V was shortened by 2 bases and J by 5 bases, with 15 bases between the two germline ends. CDR3 sequence reads: CASSIRGGRGYGYTF. The CDR3 region has the DNA TGTGCCAGTAGTATAAGAGGCGGGCGAGGTTATGGCTACACCTTC.

The J gene is TRBJ1-1, the V gene TRBV4-2; possible D gene TRBD1, 5 bases. Trimming shortened V by 1 base and J by 1 base, and 10 bases separated the two germline ends. CDR1 and CDR2 (germline): LGHNA, YNFKEQ. This CDR3 contains 15 residues. The CDR3 sequence is CASSQVQQANTEAFF. The CDR3 coding sequence is TGTGCCAGCAGCCAAGTCCAACAGGCGAACACTGAAGCTTTCTTT.

This clone was counted a few times. The rearrangement links TRBV7-8 to TRBJ2-2; D is undetermined. Per the germline V gene, CDR1 is SGHVS and CDR2 is FQNEAQ. Between the trimmed V and J ends, which lost 1 base and 6 bases, there was a span of 9 bases. This CDR3 comprises 14 residues. The CDR3 DNA sequence: TGTGCCAGCAGCTTAGTGTTGGCCGCCGGGGAGCTGTTTTTT. It specifies CASSLVLAAGELFF.

V usage is TRBV9 and J usage is TRBJ1-2, with TRBD1 identical over 8 bases. The germline CDR1 and CDR2 sequences are SGDLS and YYNGEE. The J segment lost 3 bases and the V segment lost 4 bases, leaving 5 bases of the junction unmatched. The CDR3 runs to 14 residues. CDR3 bases: TGTGCCAGCAGCCGGCCGACAGGGGACTATGGCTACACCTTC. Translating it yields CASSRPTGDYGYTF.

J is TRBJ1-1 and V is TRBV6-5; D not resolved. The CDR3 is 16 residues long. V lost 10 bases to trimming and J lost 1 base, with 22 bases between them. Germline loops: CDR1 MNHEY, CDR2 SVGAGI. The CDR3 protein is CATGFSVLGKNTEAFF. In DNA form, the CDR3 reads TGTGCCACCGGTTTCTCGGTCCTAGGCAAGAACACTGAAGCTTTCTTT.

Only one count was recorded for this clone. The chain combines TRBV11-2 with TRBJ2-2; possible D gene TRBD2, 6 bases. This CDR3 spans 12 amino acids. V was shortened by 3 bases and J by 7 bases, with 6 bases between the two germline ends. The V gene's germline CDR1 is SGHAT and CDR2 FQNNGV. CDR3 DNA sequence: TGTGCCAGCAGCTTCGGGGGCGGGGAGCTGTTTTTT. This sequence encodes CASSFGGGELFF.